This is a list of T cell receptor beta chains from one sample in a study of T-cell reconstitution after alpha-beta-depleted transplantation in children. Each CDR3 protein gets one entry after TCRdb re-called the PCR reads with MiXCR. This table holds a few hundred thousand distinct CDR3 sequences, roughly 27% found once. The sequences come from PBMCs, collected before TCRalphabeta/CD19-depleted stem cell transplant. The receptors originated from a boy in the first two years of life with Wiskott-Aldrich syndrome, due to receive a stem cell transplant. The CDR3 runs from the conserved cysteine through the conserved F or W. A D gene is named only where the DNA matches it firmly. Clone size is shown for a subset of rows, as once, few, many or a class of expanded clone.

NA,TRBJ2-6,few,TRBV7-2,TGTGCCAGCAGCTTATATCGGCCTTCTGGGGCCAACGTCCTGACTTTC,CASSLYRPSGANVLTF
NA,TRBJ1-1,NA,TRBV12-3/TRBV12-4,TGTGCCAGCAGTTTTCCTGGGGGGAACACTGAAGCTTTCTTT,CASSFPGGNTEAFF
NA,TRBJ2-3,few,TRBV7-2,TGTGCCAGCAGCCCCCGGACCCTCGGAGATACGCAGTATTTT,CASSPRTLGDTQYF
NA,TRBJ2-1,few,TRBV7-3,TGTGCCAGCAGCTTAACACTAGTCAATGAGCAGTTCTTC,CASSLTLVNEQFF
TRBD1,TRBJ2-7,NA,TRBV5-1,TGCGCCAGCAGCCCGACGGGACAGGGGAACTACGAGCAGTACTTC,CASSPTGQGNYEQYF
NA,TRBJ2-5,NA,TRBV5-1,TGCGCCAGCAGCTCCAACAATGTTCAAGAGACCCAGTACTTC,CASSSNNVQETQYF
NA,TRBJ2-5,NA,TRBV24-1,TGTGCCACCGCCTCGCCGGGGGGCTTGGGAGAGACCCAGTACTTC,CATASPGGLGETQYF
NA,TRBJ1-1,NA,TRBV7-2,TGTGCCAGCAGCGTCGGGCGAGGGCGGGCCCCGGGGGCTTTCTTT,CASSVGRGRAPGAFF
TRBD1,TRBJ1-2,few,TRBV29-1,TGCAGCGTTGGGGGGGACAGCCTCAACTATGGCTACACCTTC,CSVGGDSLNYGYTF
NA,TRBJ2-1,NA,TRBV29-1,TGCAGCGTTGATGGGATCAGGGCCGGAAATTTAAATGAGCAGTTCTTC,CSVDGIRAGNLNEQFF
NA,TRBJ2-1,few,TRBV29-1,TGCAGCGTTGTGTTTGGGGGCGGGAGAGGGGATGAGCAGTTCTTC,CSVVFGGGRGDEQFF
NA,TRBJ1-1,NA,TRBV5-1,TGCGCCAGCAGCTTGGATGTGGTCACTGAAGCTTTCTTT,CASSLDVVTEAFF
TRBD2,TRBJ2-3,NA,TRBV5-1,TGCGCCAGCAGCTTGGAAATAGCGGGAGGTGATACGCAGTATTTT,CASSLEIAGGDTQYF
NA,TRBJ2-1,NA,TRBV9,TGTGCCAGCAGCCCCCTCCCGGGTGCTGAGCAGTTCTTC,CASSPLPGAEQFF
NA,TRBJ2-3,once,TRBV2,TGTGCCAGCAGTGAAGCGCTTCGACTAACTAGCACAGATACGCAGTATTTT,CASSEALRLTSTDTQYF
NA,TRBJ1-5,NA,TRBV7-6,TGTGCCAGCAGCTCTAGTCCAGGGAGAGATCAGCCCCAGCATTTT,CASSSSPGRDQPQHF
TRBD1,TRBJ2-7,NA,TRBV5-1,TGCGCCAGCAGCCAACCGGGACAGGGAGCCTACGAGCAGTACTTC,CASSQPGQGAYEQYF
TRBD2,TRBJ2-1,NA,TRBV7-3,TGTGCCAGCAGCGAACTAGCGGGAGTCGGCAATGAGCAGTTCTTC,CASSELAGVGNEQFF
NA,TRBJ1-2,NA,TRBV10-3,TGTGCCATCAGTGCGCAGGAGCACTATGGCTACACCTTC,CAISAQEHYGYTF
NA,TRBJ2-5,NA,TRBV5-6,TGTGCCAGCAGCTGGGGAAAGGGGATGCAAGAGACCCAGTACTTC,CASSWGKGMQETQYF
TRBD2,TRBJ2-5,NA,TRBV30,TGTGCCTGGAGTCCCCTAGCGGGTCCCCAAGAGACCCAGTACTTC,CAWSPLAGPQETQYF
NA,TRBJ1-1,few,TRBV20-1,TGCAGTGCTCCCGGGGCCGGGACTGGGAACACTGAAGCTTTCTTT,CSAPGAGTGNTEAFF
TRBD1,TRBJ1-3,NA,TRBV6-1,TGTGCCAGCAGTGTCACCGGGACAGGGACCGGAAACACCATATATTTT,CASSVTGTGTGNTIYF
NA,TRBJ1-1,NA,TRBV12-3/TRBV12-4,TGTGCCAGCAGTTTAGCGGGGGTCTGGGTAGCTTTCTTT,CASSLAGVWVAFF